The entry below describes one T cell receptor beta chain. Its antigen is currently unknown. The sample comes from a study of T-cell memory formation after mild COVID-19. Study in general: The study found TCR clusters largely donor specific. Study-level points and caveats: Clones that contracted clustered mainly in CM and EM if CD4+ and in EMRA if CD8+. CD4/CD8 balance held among clones contracting day 15 to 85, and later expanders leaned CD4+.

Between the trimmed V and J ends, which lost 3 bases and 2 bases, there was a span of 11 bases. CDR3 size: 13 residues. Germline V gene sequence: CDR1 DFQATT, CDR2 SNEGSKA (reference sequence). Researchers used 5'RACE with constant-segment primers to make TCR alpha and TCR beta cDNA libraries that carry sample barcodes and UMIs. Using its own MiXCR run on the 5' RACE reads, TCRdb lists one record per CDR3 protein. The top ten clones hold around 21% of a sample with approximately 340,000 distinct CDR3 sequences, 10% to 15% of them seen once. This rearrangement joins TRBV20-1 to TRBJ2-7, with D possibly matching TRBD1 (5 bases). The receptor was derived from a man between 18 and 29 years old who had mild COVID-19 (a few samples of this study predate the infection). Cell type and time point are not known. The sequencing input was PBMCs or a T cell subset sorted from them (not recorded which). In DNA, the CDR3 is TGCAGTGCTAGTACCAGGGTCCCCTACGAGCAGTACTTC. This codes for CSASTRVPYEQYF.